The 8 T cell receptor beta chains reported below all come from one sample, sequenced in a study of OX40 agonist ivuxolimab in advanced cancers. Clones were read by immunoSEQ multiplex PCR, and TCRdb kept only the in-frame ones, dropping some. The data contain about 68,000 clones, 80% to 95% of them singletons. Sequences were derived from CD4+ or CD8+ T cells sorted from blood, sampled in a trial of the OX40 agonist ivuxolimab. These receptors all come from an adult with an advanced solid tumor such as melanoma, head and neck, liver or kidney cancer.

The chain joins TRBV11-2 to TRBJ2-2, with D unresolved. The CDR3 sequence is 18 residues long. Trimming pared 6 bases from V and 4 bases from J, leaving 24 bases between. The germline gives CDR1 SGHAT, CDR2 FQNNGV. The CDR3: CASRLLNPRTSVTGELFF. In DNA, the CDR3 is TGTGCCAGCAGGTTATTAAACCCGAGGACGTCCGTCACCGGGGAGCTGTTTTTT.

The rearrangement uses TRBV28 and TRBJ2-3, with D unclear. This CDR3 spans 15 amino acids. Germline CDR1 is MDHEN and CDR2 is SYDVKM. Trimming took off 6 bases at V and 5 bases at J, with 18 bases between the two ends. The CDR3: CASSSRSDGRDTQYF. Written as DNA, the CDR3 is TGTGCCAGCAGCTCTCGGTCCGACGGGCGAGATACGCAGTATTTT. Filled out from reference TRBV28 and TRBJ2-3, the complete variable domain reads DVKVTQSSRYLVKRTGEKVFLECVQDMDHENMFWYRQDPGLGLRLIYFSYDVKMKEKGDIPEGYSVSREKKERFSLILESASTNQTSMYLCASSSRSDGRDTQYFGPGTRLTVL.

Here the CDR3 DNA reads TGCGCCAGCAGCCAAGCGGGACAGAGTGATGAAAAACTGTTTTTT. Its translation: CASSQAGQSDEKLFF. This chain links TRBV4-3 with TRBJ1-4, with TRBD1 matching over 7 bases. The CDR3 has 15 residues. Trimming cost V 1 base and J 6 bases; bases outside gene matches: 5. The germline CDR1 and CDR2 sequences are LGHNA and YSLEER.

This clone was recorded once. J is TRBJ2-1 and V is TRBV19; 10 bases are a match to TRBD2. The CDR3 has 17 residues. From germline, CDR1 is LNHDA and CDR2 SQIVND (reference sequence). Trimming took 6 bases from V and 8 from J; bases not matched to a gene: 16. CDR3 amino acids: CASSPMTGTSALYEQFF. The CDR3 DNA reads as TGTGCCAGTAGCCCGATGACGGGGACTAGCGCCCTTTATGAGCAGTTCTTC.

This chain connects TRBV4-1 to TRBJ1-6; no clear D. V lost 5 bases and J lost 3, with 11 bases in between. CDR1 is MGHRA and CDR2 is YSYEKL in the germline V gene. CDR3 size: 15 residues. CDR3 sequence reads: CASSIGIDYNSPLHF. CDR3 bases: TGCGCCAGCAGCATAGGAATAGACTATAATTCACCCCTCCACTTT.

The chain uses TRBV11-2 and TRBJ2-7; D is perhaps TRBD2 (6 bases). CDR1 SGHAT and CDR2 FQNNGV come from the germline V gene. The length of the CDR3 is 18 residues. V lost 5 bases to trimming and J lost 0 bases, with 23 bases between them. DNA for the CDR3: TGTGCCAGCAGCCTGAATCGGGGTCTCGGGGGTATCTCCTACGAGCAGTACTTC. This codes for CASSLNRGLGGISYEQYF.

The chain links TRBV2 to TRBJ2-5; D gene unclear. V lost 9 bases and J 2 bases, leaving 7 bases between the germline ends. The CDR3 covers 11 residues. CDR1 is SNHLY, CDR2 FYNNEI, per germline. CDR3: CASRHQETQYF. The CDR3 DNA reads as TGTGCCAGTCGACATCAAGAGACCCAGTACTTC.

The chain couples TRBV6-6 to TRBJ1-1; D is unresolved. CDR1 is MNHNY, CDR2 SVGAGI, per germline (reference sequence). The V end was cut by 6 bases, the J end by 1 base, with 9 bases between. This CDR3 comprises 13 residues. The DNA of the CDR3 is TGTGCCAGCAGCATTGCACAGAACACTGAAGCTTTCTTT. Translating it yields CASSIAQNTEAFF.